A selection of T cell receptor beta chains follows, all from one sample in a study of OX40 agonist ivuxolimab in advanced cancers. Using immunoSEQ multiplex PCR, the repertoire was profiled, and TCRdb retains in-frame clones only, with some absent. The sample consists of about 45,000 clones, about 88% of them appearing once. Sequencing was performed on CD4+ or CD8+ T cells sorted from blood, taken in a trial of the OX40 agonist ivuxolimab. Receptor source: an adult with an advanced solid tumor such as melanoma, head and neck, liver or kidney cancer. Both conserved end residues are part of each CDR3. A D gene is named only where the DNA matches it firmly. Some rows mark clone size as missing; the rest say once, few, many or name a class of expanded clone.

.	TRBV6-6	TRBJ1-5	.	CASSSKANQPQHF	TGTGCCAGCAGTTCGAAAGCGAATCAGCCCCAGCATTTT
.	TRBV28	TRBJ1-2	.	CASSERLTNYGYTF	TGTGCCAGCAGTGAACGGCTCACTAACTATGGCTACACCTTC
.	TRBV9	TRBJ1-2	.	CASSSPGTMGGYTF	TGTGCCAGCAGCAGCCCCGGGACCATGGGGGGCTACACCTTC
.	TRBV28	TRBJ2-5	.	CASSAGLGTQYF	TGTGCCAGCAGCGCGGGACTTGGGACCCAGTACTTC
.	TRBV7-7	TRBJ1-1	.	CASSETENTEAFF	TGTGCTAGCAGCGAGACGGAGAACACTGAAGCTTTCTTT
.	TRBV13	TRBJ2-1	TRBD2	CASSFTPGGGQFF	TGTGCCAGCAGCTTTACACCCGGCGGGGGGCAGTTCTTC
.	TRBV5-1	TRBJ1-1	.	CASSLSPGERLSWNTEAFF	TGCGCCAGCAGCTTGTCCCCAGGGGAAAGGCTTTCTTGGAACACTGAAGCTTTCTTT
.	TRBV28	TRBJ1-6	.	CASSFSGAGDSPLHF	TGTGCCAGCAGTTTCTCGGGGGCAGGGGATTCACCCCTCCACTTT
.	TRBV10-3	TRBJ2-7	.	CAISDLNPDTTTYEQYF	TGTGCCATCAGCGACTTAAACCCGGACACCACAACCTACGAGCAATACTTC
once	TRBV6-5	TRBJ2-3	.	CASSYALRDTQYF	TGTGCCAGCAGTTACGCGCTACGGGATACGCAGTATTTT
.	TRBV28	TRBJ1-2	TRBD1	CASRTGGYYGYTF	TGTGCCAGCAGGACAGGGGGCTATTATGGCTACACCTTC
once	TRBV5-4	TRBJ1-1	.	CASRPDRNTEAFF	TGTGCCAGCAGACCAGACAGGAACACTGAAGCTTTCTTT
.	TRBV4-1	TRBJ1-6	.	CASSQRVSSYNSPLHF	TGCGCCAGCAGCCAACGGGTGAGCTCCTATAATTCACCCCTCCACTTT
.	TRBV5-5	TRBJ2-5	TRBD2	CASSSPGTSRETQYF	TGTGCCAGCAGCTCCCCCGGGACTAGTAGGGAGACCCAGTACTTC
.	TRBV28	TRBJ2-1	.	CASSPRGYEQFF	TGTGCCAGCAGCCCAAGGGGGTATGAGCAGTTCTTC
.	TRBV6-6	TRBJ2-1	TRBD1	CASSSTGGYNEQFF	TGTGCCAGCAGCTCGACAGGGGGCTACAATGAGCAGTTCTTC
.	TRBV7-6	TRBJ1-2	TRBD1	CASSSPGQGTYGYTF	TGTGCCAGCAGCTCACCGGGACAGGGTACCTATGGCTACACCTTC
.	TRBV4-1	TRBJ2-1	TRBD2	CASSQVYSGGWYEQFF	TGCGCCAGCAGCCAAGTGTATAGCGGGGGGTGGTATGAGCAGTTCTTC
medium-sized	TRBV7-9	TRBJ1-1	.	CASSFGDTEAFF	TGTGCCAGCAGCTTCGGGGACACTGAAGCTTTCTTT
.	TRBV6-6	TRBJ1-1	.	CASSYSRTVGAFF	TGTGCCAGCAGTTACTCAAGGACAGTCGGAGCTTTCTTT
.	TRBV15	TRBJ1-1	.	CATSRDMGPGTEAFF	TGTGCCACCAGCAGAGATATGGGTCCGGGCACTGAAGCTTTCTTT
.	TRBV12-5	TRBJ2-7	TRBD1	CASSRQGPYYEQYF	TGTGCTAGTTCCCGACAGGGACCTTACTACGAGCAGTACTTC
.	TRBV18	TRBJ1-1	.	CASSPGRGGNTEAFF	TGTGCCAGCTCACCTGGACGAGGGGGGAACACTGAAGCTTTCTTT
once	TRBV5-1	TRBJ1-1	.	CASRQGNTEAFF	TGCGCCAGCAGGCAGGGGAACACTGAAGCTTTCTTT
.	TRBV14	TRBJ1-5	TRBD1	CASSHDTGTGSVPLCNQPQHF	TGTGCCAGCAGCCATGATACCGGGACAGGGTCCGTTCCGTTATGCAATCAGCCCCAGCATTTT
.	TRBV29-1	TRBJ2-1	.	CSVKKGQRDEQFF	TGCAGCGTGAAAAAGGGACAGCGGGATGAGCAGTTCTTC
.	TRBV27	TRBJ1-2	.	CASSLRSGSHYGYTF	TGTGCCAGCAGTTTAAGGAGTGGTAGTCACTATGGCTACACCTTC
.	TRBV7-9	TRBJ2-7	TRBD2	CASAGAGGPREQYF	TGTGCCAGCGCTGGAGCGGGAGGGCCGCGCGAGCAGTACTTC